A selection of T cell receptor beta chains follows, all from one sample in a study of shared clonotypes between healthy human individuals. Sequencing used immunoSEQ multiplex PCR; TCRdb keeps in-frame clones, though not all of them. The sample records some 490,000 clones, 81% being singletons. The sample taken for sequencing was PBMCs. The receptor set was obtained from a woman aged 35 to 49 in good health. Some clones in this sample may be carry-over from other donors' samples. Each CDR3 is given with its conserved first and last residue. The order of the fields is clone size, D gene, V gene, J gene, CDR3 DNA, CDR3 protein. D genes are given only for firm matches. Size is stated for part of the rows, as once, few or many counts, or as a class when the clone is expanded.

>.|TRBD2|TRBV4-2|TRBJ2-7
TGTGCCAGCAGCCAAGAGGGGACTAGCATCCACGAGCAGTACTTC
CASSQEGTSIHEQYF
>.|.|TRBV5-1|TRBJ1-1
TGCGCCAGCAGCTTCACAGTTAACACTGAAGCTTTCTTT
CASSFTVNTEAFF
>.|.|TRBV7-8|TRBJ1-5
TGTGCCAGCAGCCCCGTTAATCAGCCCCAGCATTTT
CASSPVNQPQHF
>once|TRBD2|TRBV6-5|TRBJ2-5
TGTGCCAGCAGGGCTAGCGGATTCCAAGAGACCCAGTACTTC
CASRASGFQETQYF
>.|TRBD2|TRBV4-2|TRBJ2-2
TGTGCCAGCAGCCAAGAAGTGGTGCGGGGGGCGGGAGGAGGCCCAAACACCGGGGAGCTGTTTTTT
CASSQEVVRGAGGGPNTGELFF
>.|.|TRBV30|TRBJ2-5
TGTGCCTGTAGTGCGCCAGCTGGGGAGACCCAGTACTTC
CACSAPAGETQYF
>once|TRBD2|TRBV7-6|TRBJ2-7
TGTGCCAGCAGCTCGACGCGGGAGGCCAACTACGAGCAGTACTTC
CASSSTREANYEQYF
>.|TRBD2|TRBV4-2|TRBJ2-1
TGTGCCAGCAGCCAAGATTGGCCTAGCGGAGCCCTAGGCACCTACAATGAGCAGTTCTTC
CASSQDWPSGALGTYNEQFF
>.|.|TRBV15|TRBJ1-1
TGTGCCACCAGCTGGGACACCGCGGCCGAAGCTTTCTTT
CATSWDTAAEAFF
>many|.|TRBV19|TRBJ1-4
TGTGCCAGTAGCCCTTGGGAGCAGGCAAATGAAAAACTGTTTTTT
CASSPWEQANEKLFF
>.|TRBD1|TRBV11-2|TRBJ2-5
TGTGCCAGCAGCACACGCCAGGGGGCCGGGCAAGAGACCCAGTACTTC
CASSTRQGAGQETQYF
>few|.|TRBV10-2|TRBJ2-7
TGCGCCTGTTCCGGGACGGAAGCCTACGAGCAGTACTTC
CACSGTEAYEQYF
>.|TRBD1|TRBV7-2|TRBJ1-5
TGTGCCAGCAGCCCAAAGGAGGGGGCGGGCAATCAGCCCCAGCATTTT
CASSPKEGAGNQPQHF
>.|.|TRBV2|TRBJ1-1
TGTGCCAGCAGTGATCCGACAGCTCTCTCCGTGAACACTGAAGCTTTCTTT
CASSDPTALSVNTEAFF
>.|TRBD1|TRBV10-3|TRBJ2-5
TGTGCCATCAGTGACCGGGACAGGGGCGAGACCCAGTACTTC
CAISDRDRGETQYF
>.|.|TRBV5-4|TRBJ2-7
TGTGCCAGCAGCTTGGACAGGGACTACGAGCAGTACTTC
CASSLDRDYEQYF
>.|TRBD1|TRBV27|TRBJ2-7
TGTGCCAGCAGCCGTGGGACAGGGCCTTGGGAGCAGTACTTC
CASSRGTGPWEQYF
>.|TRBD2|TRBV4-3|TRBJ2-1
TGCGCCAGCAGCTATCAGCGGGAGTCCCATGAGCAGTTCTTC
CASSYQRESHEQFF
>.|.|TRBV11-2|TRBJ1-1
TGTGCCAGCAGCTTAGATTTATGGGGGGCATACACTGAAGCTTTCTTT
CASSLDLWGAYTEAFF
>.|TRBD2|TRBV7-3|TRBJ2-1
TGTGCCAGCAGCTCGGCGGGAGTTGTCAATGAGCAGTTCTTC
CASSSAGVVNEQFF
>.|.|TRBV5-6|TRBJ1-1
TGTGCCAGCAGGGGTCCGGGGCCTGAAGCTTTCTTT
CASRGPGPEAFF
>.|.|TRBV29-1|TRBJ1-2
TGCAGCGGCGCAATCAGGGTCGGCTATGGCTACACCTTC
CSGAIRVGYGYTF
>.|TRBD2|TRBV7-9|TRBJ2-3
TGTGCCAGCAGCTCCGGGACTAGCGGGAGAACAGATACGCAGTATTTT
CASSSGTSGRTDTQYF
>few|.|TRBV14|TRBJ2-1
TGTGCCAGCAGCCAATTGCACCGGGCCTCCTACAATGAGCAGTTCTTC
CASSQLHRASYNEQFF
>.|.|TRBV20-1|TRBJ2-5
TGCAGTGCTGAGCATCAAGAGACCCAGTACTTC
CSAEHQETQYF
>.|.|TRBV4-1|TRBJ2-1
TGCGCCAGCAGCCAAGATGGACTTTCCTACAATGAGCAGTTCTTC
CASSQDGLSYNEQFF
>.|.|TRBV7-9|TRBJ2-3
TGTGCCAGCAGCTTAGCCAGCGGCACAGATACGCAGTATTTT
CASSLASGTDTQYF
>once|.|TRBV28|TRBJ1-4
TGTGCCACCTCACCTGGACGTTATAATGAAAAACTGTTTTTT
CATSPGRYNEKLFF
>.|.|TRBV19|TRBJ1-5
TGTGCCAGTACCAAGGACGGCATGAGCAATCAGCCCCAGCATTTT
CASTKDGMSNQPQHF
>once|.|TRBV4-3|TRBJ1-4
TGCGCCAGCAGCCCAGGTTTGGGGGAAAAACTGTTTTTT
CASSPGLGEKLFF
>.|TRBD1|TRBV7-2|TRBJ1-4
TGTGCCAGCAGCTTAGACGGGACAGCCGGTGAAAAACTGTTTTTT
CASSLDGTAGEKLFF
>once|.|TRBV7-9|TRBJ2-1
TGTGCCAGCAGCTTAGCATCCGTGAATGAGCAGTTCTTC
CASSLASVNEQFF
>few|TRBD1|TRBV29-1|TRBJ2-1
TGCAGCGTTGTAGGGACAGGATTCGACAATGAGCAGTTCTTC
CSVVGTGFDNEQFF
>.|.|TRBV11-2|TRBJ2-1
TGTGCCAGCAGCTTAGCCCGACGGGAGCTTCGAAATGAGCAGTTCTTC
CASSLARRELRNEQFF
>.|TRBD1|TRBV9|TRBJ1-3
TGTGCCAGCAGCGTCGGGACAGAACTCCTCTCTGGAAACACCATATATTTT
CASSVGTELLSGNTIYF
>.|TRBD1|TRBV5-1|TRBJ1-2
TGCGCCAGCAGCCACGGACAGGGAAGGGGTAACTATGGCTACACCTTC
CASSHGQGRGNYGYTF
>few|TRBD1|TRBV30|TRBJ1-5
TGTGCCTGGAGTGTTAAAGGGGGCTATTATAGCAATCAGCCCCAGCATTTT
CAWSVKGGYYSNQPQHF
>.|TRBD1|TRBV18|TRBJ1-3
TGTGCCAGCTCCGAGGCGACAGGGGCTGGAAACACCATATATTTT
CASSEATGAGNTIYF
>many|.|TRBV2|TRBJ2-7
TGTGCCAGCAGTTTTTTCGGGAGCTCCTACGAGCAGTACTTC
CASSFFGSSYEQYF
>.|TRBD1|TRBV5-6|TRBJ2-7
TGTGCCAGCAGCTCCCCCAGGGACAGGGGATCTAGCGAGCAGTACTTC
CASSSPRDRGSSEQYF
>.|.|TRBV27|TRBJ1-5
TGTGCCAGCAGCTGGGCCAGGGGAGGAGGTCAGCCCCAGCATTTT
CASSWARGGGQPQHF
>.|TRBD1|TRBV18|TRBJ2-5
TGTGCCAGCTCACCACCGCTCATGTTAGGGGGCTCGGAGACCCAGTACTTC
CASSPPLMLGGSETQYF
>.|.|TRBV30|TRBJ1-5
TGTGCCTGGAGTGGGGGAATCGAGAAGCCCCAGCATTTT
CAWSGGIEKPQHF
>.|TRBD1|TRBV19|TRBJ1-1
TGTGCCAGTAGGTGGTCCGGGACAGACATGAACACTGAAGCTTTCTTT
CASRWSGTDMNTEAFF
>few|.|TRBV28|TRBJ1-1
TGTGCCACCGACTCCATGAACACTGAAGCTTTCTTT
CATDSMNTEAFF
>.|TRBD2|TRBV9|TRBJ2-7
TGTGCCAGCAGCACGGGGGGGTTCTCCTACGAGCAGTACTTC
CASSTGGFSYEQYF
>.|.|TRBV30|TRBJ1-5
TGTGCCTGGAGTGGTGGGGTACATCAGCCCCAGCATTTT
CAWSGGVHQPQHF
>.|.|TRBV28|TRBJ1-2
TGTGCCAGCAGTTTCAAGGAGGGCTATGGCTACACCTTC
CASSFKEGYGYTF
>.|TRBD2|TRBV4-2|TRBJ2-1
TGTGCCAGCAGCCAATCGGCTAGCGGGTACTACAATGAGCAGTTCTTC
CASSQSASGYYNEQFF
>.|.|TRBV11-2|TRBJ2-5
TGTGCCAGCAGCTTAGGAGCGGGAGAGACCCAGTACTTC
CASSLGAGETQYF
>once|.|TRBV28|TRBJ1-1
TGTGCCAGCAGTTTTGGGGGAACACTGATTGACACTGAAGCTTTCTTT
CASSFGGTLIDTEAFF
>.|.|TRBV11-2|TRBJ2-1
TGTGCCAGCAGCCTCCAGGGGGGCTACAATGAGCAGTTCTTC
CASSLQGGYNEQFF
>.|.|TRBV28|TRBJ1-1
TGTGCCAGCAGTCGCAGGGCGACTGAAGCTTTCTTT
CASSRRATEAFF
>once|.|TRBV29-1|TRBJ1-3
TGCAGCGTTGACCCGGGTGACACCATATATTTT
CSVDPGDTIYF
>.|.|TRBV9|TRBJ2-7
TGTGCCAGCAGCGTAGATTTCTTCGGCCCCTACGAGCAGTACTTC
CASSVDFFGPYEQYF
>.|TRBD2|TRBV19|TRBJ2-7
TGTGCCAGTAGCCGCCGGGGGACTAGGGGCGAGCAGTACTTC
CASSRRGTRGEQYF
>few|.|TRBV6-5|TRBJ2-7
TGTGCCAGCAGTTCTAACCCAGGGAAGGCCTACGAGCAGTACTTC
CASSSNPGKAYEQYF
>.|.|TRBV5-4|TRBJ1-1
TGTGCCAGCAGCCCCAAACAGAACACTGAAGCTTTCTTT
CASSPKQNTEAFF
>.|TRBD1|TRBV4-1|TRBJ2-1
TGCGCCAGCAGCCAAGCAGGGGGCGCCTACAATGAGCAGTTCTTC
CASSQAGGAYNEQFF
>once|.|TRBV9|TRBJ1-1
TGTGCCAGCAGCGTGGCGGGACTCTCCACTGAAGCTTTCTTT
CASSVAGLSTEAFF